These 2 T cell receptor beta chains originate from one sample sequenced in a study of blood T cells in healthy people across ages. Primed by a sample-barcoded 5' primer and a J-beta primer mix, a second PCR proceeded for about 6 to 11 cycles. From the 5' RACE reads, TCRdb called clonotypes with MiXCR, one entry per CDR3 protein. Among around 1.5 million distinct CDR3 sequences, approximately 40% were seen once, and the ten largest hold approximately 7.9%. Material for sequencing was blood. The receptors derive from a woman aged 18-29 years in good health.

This clonotype was detected only a few times. This chain links TRBV7-2 with TRBJ2-7; D is uncertain. Per germline, CDR1 SGHTA and CDR2 FQGNSA. The CDR3 loop spans 13 amino acids. Trimming cost V 1 base and J 4 bases, with 8 bases left between them. In DNA, the CDR3 is TGTGCCAGCAGCTTAGGCCCTGATTACGAGCAGTACTTC. Translation gives CASSLGPDYEQYF.

The chain links TRBV7-9 to TRBJ2-1; 7 positions agree with TRBD1. The V and J ends lost 5 bases and 8 bases, in that order; junction bases with no gene match: 9. The germline CDR1 and CDR2 sequences are SEHNR and FQNEAQ (reference sequence). This CDR3 spans 14 amino acids. Here the CDR3 reads CASSPQGPWDEQFF. The CDR3 bases are TGTGCCAGCAGCCCACAGGGGCCTTGGGATGAGCAGTTCTTC. The whole variable domain, filled in from reference TRBV7-9 and TRBJ2-1, reads DTGVSQNPRHKITKRGQNVTFRCDPISEHNRLYWYRQTLGQGPEFLTYFQNEAQLEKSRLLSDRFSAERPKGSFSTLEIQRTEQGDSAMYLCASSPQGPWDEQFFGPGTRLTVL.